Shown below are 6 T cell receptor beta chains from a single sample sequenced in a study of Ad26.COV2.S vaccination and SARS-CoV-2 variants. The method was immunoSEQ multiplex PCR; TCRdb's version includes in-frame clones alone and lacks a portion of them. In the table there are about 350,000 clones, around 89% of which are singletons. Treatment noted: roughly 18 received Ad26.COV2.S at low or high dose, single or two shots; about 5 received placebo; per-sample allocation not given. The investigators took samples on day 63 after the first vaccine or placebo injection. Source: peripheral blood, taken in a trial of Ad26.COV2.S vaccine versus placebo. Receptors originate from a person between 18 and 65 years old who received the Ad26.COV2.S COVID-19 vaccine or a placebo.

This clone came up a few times. This rearrangement joins TRBV6-2 or TRBV6-3 to TRBJ2-1; maybe TRBD2 (6 bases). The CDR3 spans 20 residues. From germline, CDR1 is MNHEY and CDR2 SVGEGT. Between the trimmed V and J ends, which lost 2 bases and 1 base, there was a span of 24 bases. CDR3 protein: CASSYILASVYLLSYNEQFF. Here the CDR3 DNA reads TGTGCCAGCAGTTACATACTTGCTAGCGTCTATCTCTTATCCTACAATGAGCAGTTCTTC.

The chain employs TRBV9 and TRBJ1-1; the D is unclear. CDR1 is SGDLS, CDR2 YYNGEE, per germline. The CDR3 runs to 15 residues. Trimming stripped 0 bases from V and 0 bases from J, with 9 bases between. The CDR3 sequence: CASSVAETLNTEAFF. Here the CDR3 DNA reads TGTGCCAGCAGCGTAGCGGAGACCCTGAACACTGAAGCTTTCTTT. The full variable domain, completed using reference TRBV9 and TRBJ1-1, is DSGVTQTPKHLITATGQRVTLRCSPRSGDLSVYWYQQSLDQGLQFLIQYYNGEERAKGNILERFSAQQFPDLHSELNLSSLELGDSALYFCASSVAETLNTEAFFGQGTRLTVV.

This sequence joins TRBV24-1 and TRBJ2-3; D may match TRBD1 or TRBD2 (6 bases each). Per germline, CDR1 KGHDR and CDR2 SFDVKD. CDR3 length equals 17 residues. V was trimmed by 3 bases and J by 3 bases, leaving 18 bases between them. In DNA form, the CDR3 reads TGTGCCACCAGTGATCCTACGCCCGGGGGCGAGACAGATACGCAGTATTTT. This encodes CATSDPTPGGETDTQYF.

This chain connects TRBV6-5 to TRBJ2-7; D may correspond to TRBD1 or TRBD2 (5 bases each). This CDR3 contains 14 residues. V was pared by 5 bases and J by 5 bases, with 16 bases between. Germline V gives CDR1 MNHEY, CDR2 SVGAGI. The DNA for the CDR3 is TGTGCCAGCAGTCTTCGACAGAGGGTGAACGAGCAGTACTTC. It specifies CASSLRQRVNEQYF.

The V call is TRBV7-3, the J call TRBJ2-7, with no clear D. V lost 5 bases, J lost 6 bases, and 14 bases lay in between. The CDR3 consists of 13 residues. The germline gives CDR1 SGHTA, CDR2 FQGTGA. CDR3 nucleotide sequence: TGTGCCAGCAGCCTGGACCCCCTTGGCGAGCAGTACTTC. Its translation: CASSLDPLGEQYF.

The gene calls are TRBV19 and TRBJ2-1, with D perhaps TRBD1 or TRBD2 (5 bases each). Germline-derived CDR1 and CDR2 are LNHDA and SQIVND (reference sequence). This CDR3 region has 15 residues. V lost 7 bases to trimming and J lost 6 bases, with 19 bases between them. The CDR3 sequence is CASNPGRSTLNEQFF. The CDR3 region has the DNA TGTGCCAGTAATCCGGGACGGTCTACTCTCAATGAGCAGTTCTTC.